This T cell receptor beta chain was obtained from a study of OX40 agonist ivuxolimab in advanced cancers. TCRdb's table, derived via immunoSEQ multiplex PCR, lists solely in-frame clones and lacks some. The table includes about 72,000 clones, roughly nine tenths detected once. This material consisted of CD4+ or CD8+ T cells sorted from blood, taken in a trial of the OX40 agonist ivuxolimab. This TCR was recovered from an adult with an advanced solid tumor such as melanoma, head and neck, liver or kidney cancer.

CDR3 region: CASSSGLAFSYEQYF. CDR3 nucleotides: TGTGCCAGCAGCTCCGGACTCGCCTTCTCCTACGAGCAGTACTTC. The chain is built from TRBV5-6 and TRBJ2-7; TRBD2 might be the D (5 bases). From germline, CDR1 is SGHDT and CDR2 YYEEEE. Trimming took 3 bases from V and 0 from J, leaving 13 bases between them. The CDR3 has 15 residues.